What follows is one T cell receptor beta chain and its context. In its sample, this clonotype was seen a few times. Its specific antigen is unknown. No clone much larger than this one lies a single base away; base qualities are absent. Its CDR3 holds 14 amino acids, cysteine through phenylalanine. The entry retains the CDR3 DNA only, 42 bases that are in frame from base 1. V is pruned by 5 bases and J by 3 bases, leaving 4 bases of the junction without a gene match. The germline V gene sets CDR1 to SGHAT and CDR2 to FQNNGV. The library came from 5' RACE. The sample was run on a NextSeq 500. Unique molecular identifiers were attached to individual cDNA molecules in the TCR library protocol so that sequencing error and PCR bias could be corrected. Both TCR alpha and beta chains were sequenced, and tight co-correlation was observed between alpha and beta sequence abundances in each sample. Turning to the authors' computational methods: Decombinator V4 was used to annotate the V gene, J gene and CDR3 of the TCR sequences. TCRs were defined as expanded if a significant change between any two time points was detected under a Poisson model with p below 0.0001. TCR abundances were normalised to the total number of TCRs sequenced per sample and were expressed as counts per million. MAIT TCRs were defined by TRAV1-2 paired with TRAJ12, TRAJ20 or TRAJ33, and iNKT TCRs by TRAV10 paired with TRAJ18. VDJdb, accessed 1 November 2021, was searched for CMV, EBV and SARS-CoV-2 annotated TCRs, with TCRs annotated for multiple antigens excluded. In TCRdb, the public reads were trimmed at Q25 with fastp and aligned with MiXCR, with productive beta chains retained. Rows with one shared CDR3 protein collapse into an entry with the most common genes and DNA. None of the V and J calls come from the authors' own analysis; TCRdb made them. The sample table holds roughly 52,000 distinct CDR3 sequences, of which approximately 8% were seen once. Of the sample, roughly a tenth is held by the ten largest clones.

These data come from a study of early T cells in non-severe SARS-CoV-2 infection (dated by TCRdb to the early 2020s). About the full investigation: Bulk RNA from unsorted whole blood was used for TCR sequencing, so alpha and beta chains could not be paired. Findings and caveats that apply to the study as a whole: Matching against VDJdb was skewed toward anti-spike CD8 responses, likely underestimated virus-specific expansions, and missed private and CD4 specificities.

The study was a case-control design nested within a healthcare worker cohort in London, UK, with weekly nasopharyngeal swab PCR tests and blood sampling. Healthcare workers were recruited during the week of the UK lockdown, between 23 and 31 March 2020, and followed weekly for up to roughly 16 weeks. The source is an adult who was a healthcare worker with PCR-confirmed SARS-CoV-2 infection or an uninfected control (not recorded which). The specimen was whole blood. The chain employs TRBV11-2 and TRBJ1-2, with TRBD1 identical over 9 junction bases. CDR3 loop: CASSQDRGHYGYTF. The base sequence is TGTGCCAGCAGCCAGGACAGGGGACACTATGGCTACACCTTC.